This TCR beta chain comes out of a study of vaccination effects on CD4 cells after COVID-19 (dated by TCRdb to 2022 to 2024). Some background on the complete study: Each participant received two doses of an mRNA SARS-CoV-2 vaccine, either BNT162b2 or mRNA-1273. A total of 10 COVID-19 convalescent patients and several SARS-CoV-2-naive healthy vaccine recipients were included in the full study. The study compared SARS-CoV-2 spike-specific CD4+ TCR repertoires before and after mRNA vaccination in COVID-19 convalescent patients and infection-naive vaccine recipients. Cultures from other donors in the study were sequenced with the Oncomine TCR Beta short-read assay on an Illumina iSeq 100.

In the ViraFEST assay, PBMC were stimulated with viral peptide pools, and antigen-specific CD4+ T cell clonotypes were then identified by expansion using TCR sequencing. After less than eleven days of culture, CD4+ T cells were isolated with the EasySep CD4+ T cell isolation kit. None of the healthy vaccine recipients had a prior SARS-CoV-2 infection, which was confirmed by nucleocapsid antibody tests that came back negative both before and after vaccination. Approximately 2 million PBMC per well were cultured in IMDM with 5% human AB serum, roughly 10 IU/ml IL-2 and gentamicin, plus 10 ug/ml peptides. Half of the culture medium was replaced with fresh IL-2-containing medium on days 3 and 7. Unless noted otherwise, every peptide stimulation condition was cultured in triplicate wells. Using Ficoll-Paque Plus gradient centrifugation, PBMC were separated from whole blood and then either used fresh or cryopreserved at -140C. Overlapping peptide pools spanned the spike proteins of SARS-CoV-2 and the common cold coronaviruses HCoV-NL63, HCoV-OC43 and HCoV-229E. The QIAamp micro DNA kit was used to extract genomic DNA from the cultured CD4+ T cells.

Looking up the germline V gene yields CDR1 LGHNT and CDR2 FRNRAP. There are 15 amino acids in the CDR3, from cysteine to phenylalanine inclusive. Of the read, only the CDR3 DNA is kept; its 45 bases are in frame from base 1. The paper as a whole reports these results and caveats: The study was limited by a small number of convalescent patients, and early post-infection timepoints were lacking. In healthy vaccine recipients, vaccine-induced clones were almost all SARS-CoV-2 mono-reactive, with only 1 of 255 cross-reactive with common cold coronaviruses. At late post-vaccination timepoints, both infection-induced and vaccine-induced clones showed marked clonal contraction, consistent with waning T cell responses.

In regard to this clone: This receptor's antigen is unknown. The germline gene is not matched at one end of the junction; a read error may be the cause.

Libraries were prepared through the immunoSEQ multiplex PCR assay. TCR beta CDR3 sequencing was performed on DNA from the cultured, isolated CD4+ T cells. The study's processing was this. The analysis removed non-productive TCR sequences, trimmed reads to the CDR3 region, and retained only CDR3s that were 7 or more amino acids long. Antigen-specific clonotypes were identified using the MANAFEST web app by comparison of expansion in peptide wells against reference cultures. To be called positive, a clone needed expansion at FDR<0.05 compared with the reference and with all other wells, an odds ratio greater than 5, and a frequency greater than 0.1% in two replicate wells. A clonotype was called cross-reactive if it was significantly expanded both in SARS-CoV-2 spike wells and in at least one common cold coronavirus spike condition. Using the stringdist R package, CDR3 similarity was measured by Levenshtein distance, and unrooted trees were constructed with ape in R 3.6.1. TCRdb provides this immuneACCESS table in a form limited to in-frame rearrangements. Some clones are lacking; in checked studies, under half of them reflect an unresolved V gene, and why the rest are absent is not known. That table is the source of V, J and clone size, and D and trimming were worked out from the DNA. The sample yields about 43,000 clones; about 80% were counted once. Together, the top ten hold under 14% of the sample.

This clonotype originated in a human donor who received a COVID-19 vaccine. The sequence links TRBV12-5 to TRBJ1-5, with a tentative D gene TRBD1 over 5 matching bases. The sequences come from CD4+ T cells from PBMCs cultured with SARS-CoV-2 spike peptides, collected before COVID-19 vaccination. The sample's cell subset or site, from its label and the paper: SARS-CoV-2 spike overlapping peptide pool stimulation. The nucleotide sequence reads TGTGCTAGTGGCTTGGGGGAGAGCTGGCGGCAGCCCCAGCATTTT. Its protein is CASGLGESWRQPQHF.